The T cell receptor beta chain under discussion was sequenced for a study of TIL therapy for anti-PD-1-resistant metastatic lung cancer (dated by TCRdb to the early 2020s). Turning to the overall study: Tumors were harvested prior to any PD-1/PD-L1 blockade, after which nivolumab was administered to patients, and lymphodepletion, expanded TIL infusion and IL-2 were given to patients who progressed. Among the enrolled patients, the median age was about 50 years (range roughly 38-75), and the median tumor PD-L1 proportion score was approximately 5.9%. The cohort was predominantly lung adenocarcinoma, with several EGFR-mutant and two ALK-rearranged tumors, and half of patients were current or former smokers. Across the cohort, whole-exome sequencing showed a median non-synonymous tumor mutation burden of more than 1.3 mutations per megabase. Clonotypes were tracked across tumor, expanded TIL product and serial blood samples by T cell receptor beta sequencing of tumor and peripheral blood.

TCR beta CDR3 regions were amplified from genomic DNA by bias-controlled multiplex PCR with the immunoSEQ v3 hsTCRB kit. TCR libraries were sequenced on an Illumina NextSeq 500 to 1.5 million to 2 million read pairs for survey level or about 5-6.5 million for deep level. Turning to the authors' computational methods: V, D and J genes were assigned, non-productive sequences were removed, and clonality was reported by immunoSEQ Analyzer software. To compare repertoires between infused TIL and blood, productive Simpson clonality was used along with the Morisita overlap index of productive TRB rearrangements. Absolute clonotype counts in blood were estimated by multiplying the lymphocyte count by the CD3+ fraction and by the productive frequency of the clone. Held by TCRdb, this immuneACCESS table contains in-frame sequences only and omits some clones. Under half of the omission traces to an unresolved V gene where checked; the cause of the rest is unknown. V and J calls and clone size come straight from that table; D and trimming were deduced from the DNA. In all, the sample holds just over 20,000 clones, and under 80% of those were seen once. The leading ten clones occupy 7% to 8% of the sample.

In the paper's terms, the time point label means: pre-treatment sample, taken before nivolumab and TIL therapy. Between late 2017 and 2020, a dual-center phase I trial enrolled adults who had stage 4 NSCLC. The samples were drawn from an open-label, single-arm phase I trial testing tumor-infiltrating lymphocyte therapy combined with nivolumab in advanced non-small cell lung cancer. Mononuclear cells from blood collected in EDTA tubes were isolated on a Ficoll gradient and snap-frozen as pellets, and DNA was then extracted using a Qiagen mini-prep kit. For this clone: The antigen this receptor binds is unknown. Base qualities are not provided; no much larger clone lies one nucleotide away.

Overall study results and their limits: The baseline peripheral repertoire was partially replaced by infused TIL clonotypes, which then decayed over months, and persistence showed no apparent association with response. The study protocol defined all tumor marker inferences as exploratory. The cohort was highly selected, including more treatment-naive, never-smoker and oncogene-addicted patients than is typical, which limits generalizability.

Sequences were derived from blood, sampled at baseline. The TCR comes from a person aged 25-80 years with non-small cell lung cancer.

The nucleotides are TGTGCCAGCAGCGCAGGGGTAATCACTGAAGCTTTCTTT. It specifies CASSAGVITEAFF. The rearrangement combines TRBV5-6 with TRBJ1-1; a tentative D match to TRBD1 spans 6 bases. As encoded in the germline V gene, CDR1 is SGHDT while CDR2 is YYEEEE. V was cut back by 4 bases and J by 4 bases, leaving a gap of 11 bases between them. Including cysteine and phenylalanine, the CDR3 has 13 amino acids. Just CDR3 DNA is preserved here, 39 bases in frame from base 1.